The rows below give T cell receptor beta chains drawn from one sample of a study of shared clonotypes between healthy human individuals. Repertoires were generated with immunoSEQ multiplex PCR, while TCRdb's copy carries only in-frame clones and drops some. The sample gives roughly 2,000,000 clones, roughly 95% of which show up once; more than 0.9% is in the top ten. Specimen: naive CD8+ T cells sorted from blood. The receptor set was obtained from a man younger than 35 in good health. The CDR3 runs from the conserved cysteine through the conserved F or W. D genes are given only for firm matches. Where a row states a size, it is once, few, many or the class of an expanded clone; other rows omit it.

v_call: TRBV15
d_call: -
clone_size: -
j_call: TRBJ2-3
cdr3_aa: CATSSLAVADHSTDTQYF
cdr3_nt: TGTGCCACCAGCAGCCTGGCAGTAGCTGACCATAGCACAGATACGCAGTATTTT

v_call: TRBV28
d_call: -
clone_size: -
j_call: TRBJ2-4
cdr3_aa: CASTAGEGYIQYF
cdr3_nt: TGTGCCAGCACCGCCGGTGAGGGCTACATTCAGTACTTC

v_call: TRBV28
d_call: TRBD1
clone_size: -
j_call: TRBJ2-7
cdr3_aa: CASRWGTGRYEQYF
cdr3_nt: TGTGCCAGCCGGTGGGGGACAGGGAGATACGAGCAGTACTTC

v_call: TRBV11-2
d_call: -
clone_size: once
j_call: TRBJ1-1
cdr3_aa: CASSQPYRAHTEAFF
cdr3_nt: TGTGCCAGCAGCCAGCCTTACAGGGCTCATACTGAAGCTTTCTTT

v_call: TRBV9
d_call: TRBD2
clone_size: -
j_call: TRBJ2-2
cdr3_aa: CASRMAGVNTGELFF
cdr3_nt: TGTGCCAGCAGAATGGCGGGGGTGAACACCGGGGAGCTGTTTTTT

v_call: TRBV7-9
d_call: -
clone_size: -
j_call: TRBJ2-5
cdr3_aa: CASSQAQGGRQETQYF
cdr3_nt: TGTGCCAGCAGTCAAGCGCAGGGAGGAAGACAAGAGACCCAGTACTTC

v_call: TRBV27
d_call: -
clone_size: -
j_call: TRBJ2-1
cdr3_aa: CASRAGSNEQFF
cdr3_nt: TGTGCCAGCAGGGCGGGAAGCAATGAGCAGTTCTTC

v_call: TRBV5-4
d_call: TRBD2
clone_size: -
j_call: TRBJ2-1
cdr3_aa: CASSLAAGGSVEQFF
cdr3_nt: TGTGCCAGCAGCTTGGCTGCGGGGGGGTCCGTTGAGCAGTTCTTC

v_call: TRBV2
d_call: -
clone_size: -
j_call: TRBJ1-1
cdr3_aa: CASSEAGGPTEAFF
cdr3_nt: TGTGCCAGCAGTGAAGCGGGCGGGCCCACTGAAGCTTTCTTT

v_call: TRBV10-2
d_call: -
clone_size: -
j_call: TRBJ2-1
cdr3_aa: CASRLNEQFF
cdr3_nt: TGCGCCAGCAGGCTCAATGAGCAGTTCTTC

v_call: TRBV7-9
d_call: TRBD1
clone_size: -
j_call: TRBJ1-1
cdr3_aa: CASSRDSWTNTEAFF
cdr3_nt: TGTGCCAGCAGCCGGGACAGCTGGACGAACACTGAAGCTTTCTTT

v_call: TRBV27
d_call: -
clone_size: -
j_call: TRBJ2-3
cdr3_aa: CASTGLGTDTQYF
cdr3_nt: TGTGCCAGCACGGGGCTAGGCACAGATACGCAGTATTTT

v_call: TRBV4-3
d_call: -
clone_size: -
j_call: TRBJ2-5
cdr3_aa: CASSQRGLDIQETQYF
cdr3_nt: TGCGCCAGCAGCCAACGGGGATTGGACATCCAAGAGACCCAGTACTTC

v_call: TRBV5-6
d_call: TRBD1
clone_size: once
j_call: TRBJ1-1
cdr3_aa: CASSSNTGTALNTEAFF
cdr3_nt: TGTGCCAGCAGCTCAAACACCGGGACAGCCCTTAACACTGAAGCTTTCTTT

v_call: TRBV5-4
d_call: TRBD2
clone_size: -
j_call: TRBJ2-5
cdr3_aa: CASSRTSGYQETQYF
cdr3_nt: TGTGCCAGCAGCCGGACTAGCGGGTACCAAGAGACCCAGTACTTC

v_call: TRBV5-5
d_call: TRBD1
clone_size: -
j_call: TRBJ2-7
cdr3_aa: CASSLEGQGFYEQYF
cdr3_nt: TGTGCCAGCAGCTTGGAGGGACAGGGGTTTTACGAGCAGTACTTC

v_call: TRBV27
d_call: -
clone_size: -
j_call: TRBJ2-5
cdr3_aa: CASSSIGEETQYF
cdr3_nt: TGTGCCAGCAGTTCGATAGGGGAAGAGACCCAGTACTTC

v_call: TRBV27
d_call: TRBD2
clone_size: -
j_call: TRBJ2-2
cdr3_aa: CASSPGLATGELFF
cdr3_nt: TGTGCCAGCAGTCCGGGACTAGCTACCGGGGAGCTGTTTTTT

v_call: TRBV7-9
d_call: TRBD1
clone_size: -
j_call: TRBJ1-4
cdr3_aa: CASSSVQGVDEKLFF
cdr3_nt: TGTGCCAGCAGCTCCGTACAGGGGGTGGATGAAAAACTGTTTTTT

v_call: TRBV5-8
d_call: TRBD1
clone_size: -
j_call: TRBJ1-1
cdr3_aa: CASSFPPGTGEAFF
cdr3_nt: TGTGCCAGCAGCTTTCCCCCCGGGACAGGTGAAGCTTTCTTT

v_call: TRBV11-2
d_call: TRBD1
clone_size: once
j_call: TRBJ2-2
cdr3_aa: CASSRPQGAKTGELFF
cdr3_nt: TGTGCCAGCAGCCGACCACAGGGGGCGAAAACCGGGGAGCTGTTTTTT

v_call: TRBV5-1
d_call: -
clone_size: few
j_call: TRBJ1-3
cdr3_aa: CASSLAQGTMNTIYF
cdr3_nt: TGCGCCAGCAGCTTGGCTCAGGGTACTATGAACACCATATATTTT

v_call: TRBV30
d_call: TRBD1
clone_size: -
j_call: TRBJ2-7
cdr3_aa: CAWSGHGTGVYEQYF
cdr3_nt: TGTGCCTGGAGTGGGCACGGGACAGGGGTCTACGAGCAGTACTTC

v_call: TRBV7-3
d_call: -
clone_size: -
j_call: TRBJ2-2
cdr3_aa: CASSLDNTGELFF
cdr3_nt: TGTGCCAGCAGCTTAGATAACACCGGGGAGCTGTTTTTT

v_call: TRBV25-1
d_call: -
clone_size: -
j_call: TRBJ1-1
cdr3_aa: CASRTALNTEAFF
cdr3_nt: TGTGCCAGCCGGACGGCCCTTAACACTGAAGCTTTCTTT

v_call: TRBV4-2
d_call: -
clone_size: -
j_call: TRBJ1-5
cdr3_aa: CASSQAGRGADQPQHF
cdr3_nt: TGTGCCAGCAGCCAAGCCGGGAGGGGGGCCGACCAGCCCCAGCATTTT

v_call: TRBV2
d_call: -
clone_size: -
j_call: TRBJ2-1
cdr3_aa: CASSNYNEQFF
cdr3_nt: TGTGCCAGCAGTAACTACAATGAGCAGTTCTTC

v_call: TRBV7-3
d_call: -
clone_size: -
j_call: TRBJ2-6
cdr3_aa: CASSLSGAGANVLTF
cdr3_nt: TGTGCCAGCAGCTTAAGTGGTGCTGGGGCCAACGTCCTGACTTTC

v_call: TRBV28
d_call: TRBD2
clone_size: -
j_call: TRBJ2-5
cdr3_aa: CASSSWTSGQETQYF
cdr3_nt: TGTGCCAGCAGTTCCTGGACTAGCGGGCAAGAGACCCAGTACTTC

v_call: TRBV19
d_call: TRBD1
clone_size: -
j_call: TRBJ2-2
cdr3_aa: CASSSYRGEGLAGELFF
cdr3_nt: TGTGCCAGTAGTTCCTACAGGGGTGAGGGTCTAGCCGGGGAGCTGTTTTTT

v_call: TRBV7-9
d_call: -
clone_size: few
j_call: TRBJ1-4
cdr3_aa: CASSPTVLNEKLFF
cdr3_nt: TGTGCCAGCAGCCCGACAGTCCTGAATGAAAAACTGTTTTTT

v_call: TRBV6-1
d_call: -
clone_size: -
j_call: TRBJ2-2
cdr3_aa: CASSGSPIQLPGDTGELFF
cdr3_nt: TGTGCCAGCAGTGGATCCCCTATACAGCTCCCTGGGGACACCGGGGAGCTGTTTTTT

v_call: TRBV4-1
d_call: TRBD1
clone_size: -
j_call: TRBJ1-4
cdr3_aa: CASTYNRGLGKLFF
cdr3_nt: TGCGCCAGCACCTACAACAGGGGGCTGGGAAAACTGTTTTTT

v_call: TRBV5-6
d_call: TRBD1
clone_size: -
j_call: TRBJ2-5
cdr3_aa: CASSYRDSAQETQYF
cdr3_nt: TGTGCCAGCAGCTATCGGGACAGTGCCCAAGAGACCCAGTACTTC

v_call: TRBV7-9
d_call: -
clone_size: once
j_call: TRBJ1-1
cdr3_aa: CASSLAEQARTEAFF
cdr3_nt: TGTGCCAGCAGCTTAGCGGAGCAAGCGCGAACTGAAGCTTTCTTT

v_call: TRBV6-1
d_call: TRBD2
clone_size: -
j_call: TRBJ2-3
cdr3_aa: CASSGGLAGGWRYF
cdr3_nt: TGTGCCAGCAGTGGGGGACTAGCGGGAGGCTGGCGGTATTTT

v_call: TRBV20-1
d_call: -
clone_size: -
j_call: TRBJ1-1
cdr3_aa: CSGRTGAEAFF
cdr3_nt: TGCAGTGGGAGGACTGGGGCTGAAGCTTTCTTT

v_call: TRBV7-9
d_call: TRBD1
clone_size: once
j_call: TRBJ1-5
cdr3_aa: CASSGAGQAHNQPQHF
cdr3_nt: TGTGCCAGCAGCGGGGCCGGACAGGCCCACAATCAGCCCCAGCATTTT

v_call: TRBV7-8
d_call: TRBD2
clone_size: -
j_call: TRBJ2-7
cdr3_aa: CASSLGPGGPEQYF
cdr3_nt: TGTGCCAGCAGCTTAGGACCGGGAGGCCCCGAGCAGTACTTC

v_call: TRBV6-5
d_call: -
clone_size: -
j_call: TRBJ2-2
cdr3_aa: CASSSTGTGELFF
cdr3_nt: TGTGCCAGCAGTTCCACAGGCACCGGGGAGCTGTTTTTT

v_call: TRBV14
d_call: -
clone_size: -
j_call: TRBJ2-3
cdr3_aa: CASSQGPRTEVTDTQYF
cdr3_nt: TGTGCCAGCAGCCAAGGACCCAGGACGGAAGTCACAGATACGCAGTATTTT

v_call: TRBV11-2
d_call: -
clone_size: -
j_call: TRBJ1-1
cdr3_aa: CASSSYTALAEAFF
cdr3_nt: TGTGCCAGCAGCTCGTACACGGCCTTAGCTGAAGCTTTCTTT

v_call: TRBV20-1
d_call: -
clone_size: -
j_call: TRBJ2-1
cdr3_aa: CSANRDHEQFF
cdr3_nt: TGCAGTGCTAACAGGGACCATGAGCAGTTCTTC

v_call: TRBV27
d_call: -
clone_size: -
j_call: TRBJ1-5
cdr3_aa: CASSLSGWQPQHF
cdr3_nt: TGTGCCAGCAGTTTATCAGGTTGGCAGCCCCAGCATTTT

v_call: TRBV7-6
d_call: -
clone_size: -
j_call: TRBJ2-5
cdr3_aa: CASSLAAGQETQYF
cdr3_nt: TGTGCCAGCAGCTTAGCTGCGGGGCAAGAGACCCAGTACTTC

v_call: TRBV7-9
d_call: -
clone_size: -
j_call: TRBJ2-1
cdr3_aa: CASSLGGTLNEQFF
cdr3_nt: TGTGCCAGCAGCTTAGGGGGGACCCTCAATGAGCAGTTCTTC

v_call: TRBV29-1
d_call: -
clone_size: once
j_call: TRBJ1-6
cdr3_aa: CSVEAPKGQSSYNSPLHF
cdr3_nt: TGCAGCGTTGAAGCCCCCAAGGGGCAAAGCTCCTATAATTCACCCCTCCACTTT

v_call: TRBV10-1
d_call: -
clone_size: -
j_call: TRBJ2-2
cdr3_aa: CASSESYGTSNTGELFF
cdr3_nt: TGCGCCAGCAGTGAGTCATATGGGACATCGAACACCGGGGAGCTGTTTTTT

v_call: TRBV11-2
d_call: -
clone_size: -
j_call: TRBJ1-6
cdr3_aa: CASSSRGYVSPLHF
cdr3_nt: TGTGCCAGCAGCTCAAGGGGCTATGTTTCACCCCTCCACTTT

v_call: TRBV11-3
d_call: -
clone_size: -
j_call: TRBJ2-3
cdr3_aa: CASGTGYTDTQYF
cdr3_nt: TGTGCCAGCGGCACAGGTTACACAGATACGCAGTATTTT

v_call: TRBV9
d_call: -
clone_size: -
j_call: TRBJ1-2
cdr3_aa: CASSATGDYGYTF
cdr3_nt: TGTGCCAGCAGCGCGACAGGAGACTATGGCTACACCTTC

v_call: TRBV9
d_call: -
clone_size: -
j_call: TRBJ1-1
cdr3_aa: CASAEGTLADEAFF
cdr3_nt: TGTGCCAGCGCCGAGGGGACCTTGGCAGATGAAGCTTTCTTT